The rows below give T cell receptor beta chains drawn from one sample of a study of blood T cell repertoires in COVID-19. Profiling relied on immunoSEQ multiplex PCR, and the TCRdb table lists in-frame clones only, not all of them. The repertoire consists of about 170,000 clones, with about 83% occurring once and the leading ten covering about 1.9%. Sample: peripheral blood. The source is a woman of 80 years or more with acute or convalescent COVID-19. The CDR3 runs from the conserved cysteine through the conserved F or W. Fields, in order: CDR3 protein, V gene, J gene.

CDR3 protein: CASSTRTEAKNIQYF; V gene: TRBV18; J gene: TRBJ2-4
CDR3 protein: CASRPYASSYNEQFF; V gene: TRBV19; J gene: TRBJ2-1
CDR3 protein: CASSYRRSEKLFF; V gene: TRBV7-2; J gene: TRBJ1-4
CDR3 protein: CASSQDLAVQETQYF; V gene: TRBV3-1/TRBV3-2; J gene: TRBJ2-5
CDR3 protein: CASRRDSSYEQYF; V gene: TRBV5-1; J gene: TRBJ2-7
CDR3 protein: CASSMTDSNQPQHF; V gene: TRBV6-2/TRBV6-3; J gene: TRBJ1-5
CDR3 protein: CATSVPASGGTDTQYF; V gene: TRBV24-1; J gene: TRBJ2-3
CDR3 protein: CASSIGDSSTDTQYF; V gene: TRBV19; J gene: TRBJ2-3
CDR3 protein: CASSLRAGGGYTF; V gene: TRBV5-6; J gene: TRBJ1-2
CDR3 protein: CASSLDLRQGATKNIQYF; V gene: TRBV5-4; J gene: TRBJ2-4
CDR3 protein: CASSLDDSGYYEQYF; V gene: TRBV5-1; J gene: TRBJ2-7
CDR3 protein: CASSDRVTEKLFF; V gene: TRBV28; J gene: TRBJ1-4
CDR3 protein: CASSAGQTNTGELFF; V gene: TRBV2; J gene: TRBJ2-2
CDR3 protein: CASSKKGTDYSNQPQHF; V gene: TRBV7-2; J gene: TRBJ1-5
CDR3 protein: CAIRDIGTSGRAIGSYNEQFF; V gene: TRBV10-3; J gene: TRBJ2-1
CDR3 protein: CAYHRASTDTQYF; V gene: TRBV30; J gene: TRBJ2-3
CDR3 protein: CASSQVGTITGELFF; V gene: TRBV3-1/TRBV3-2; J gene: TRBJ2-2
CDR3 protein: CASSFGLAGVSYNEQFF; V gene: TRBV5-1; J gene: TRBJ2-1
CDR3 protein: CASSFGALNNEQFF; V gene: TRBV5-6; J gene: TRBJ2-1
CDR3 protein: CAWRPGLSLLGVSDEQFF; V gene: TRBV30; J gene: TRBJ2-1
CDR3 protein: CASSSRLAGGVPLGTQYF; V gene: TRBV7-2; J gene: TRBJ2-5
CDR3 protein: CASSPLRGNTGELFF; V gene: TRBV14; J gene: TRBJ2-2
CDR3 protein: CASSASGGALETQYF; V gene: TRBV7-3; J gene: TRBJ2-5
CDR3 protein: CASSRDRLQETQYF; V gene: TRBV7-8; J gene: TRBJ2-5
CDR3 protein: CASSPGAGAHREQYF; V gene: TRBV18; J gene: TRBJ2-7
CDR3 protein: CAGRPAGGLETQYF; V gene: TRBV30; J gene: TRBJ2-5
CDR3 protein: CASSFTGGEGSPLHF; V gene: TRBV6-5; J gene: TRBJ1-6
CDR3 protein: CASSRTATEAFF; V gene: TRBV12-3/TRBV12-4; J gene: TRBJ1-1
CDR3 protein: CASSPISGRTDTQYF; V gene: TRBV28; J gene: TRBJ2-3
CDR3 protein: CASSVAAYQETQYF; V gene: TRBV3-1/TRBV3-2; J gene: TRBJ2-5
CDR3 protein: CASSPSGTDSYEQYF; V gene: TRBV18; J gene: TRBJ2-7